The following is a TCR beta chain sequence with its context. The specificity of this receptor is unknown. Within one base of it there is no much larger clone, and no base qualities were kept. The data stem from a study of blood T cell repertoires in COVID-19 (dated by TCRdb to 2018 to 2020). Turning to the overall study: Samples from collaborators originated in the United States, Italy and Spain and spanned both the acute and convalescent phases of COVID-19. The prospective study material was composed of cDNA or gDNA derived from T cells, B-cell-depleted T cells, or PBMCs. The dataset comprised deeply sampled blood TCRbeta repertoires from subjects exposed to, actively infected with, or recovered from COVID-19. The repertoires were released in a freely available public database intended as a resource for research on the immune response to SARS-CoV-2. Samples were obtained from the ongoing ImmuneRACE study (first 160 participants) and from 1,254 subjects provided by 6 global collaborators. Sample metadata almost always included a de-identified subject ID, COVID-19 status, age in years and sex. Where available, HLA class I and class II types were obtained from metadata supplied by the sample provider rather than from assay-based typing.

Broad study findings and their caveats: The amount of clinical and demographic metadata varied by source and participant and was provided uncurated.

The CDR3 contains 13 residues, cysteine and phenylalanine counted. The sequence is cut down to CDR3 DNA, 39 bases in frame from base 1. Germline trimming amounts to 9 bases on V and 2 bases on J, with 3 as the count of junction bases outside the gene matches. Via the germline V gene, CDR1 is MGHRA and CDR2 YSYEKL. Another Seattle source contributed samples from volunteer blood donors who had recovered from COVID-19. Collaborating institutions collected whole blood in K2EDTA tubes following their own protocols. For TCRbeta analysis, collaborators shipped samples as frozen whole blood, isolated PBMCs, or DNA extracted from either of those sample types. The immunoSEQ Assay, a bias-controlled multiplex PCR, was used to amplify TCRbeta CDR3 regions from genomic DNA. In the source study's methods: Nucleated cell counts per sample were estimated from amplification of reference gene primers within the assay. To quantify the absolute abundance of each unique TCRbeta CDR3 rearrangement, sequence reads were collapsed and filtered. For each sample, productive Simpson clonality was calculated as the square root of Simpson's diversity index across productive rearrangements. TCRdb retrieved this table from immuneACCESS and kept in-frame rearrangements only. Not all clones are present; in checked studies, unresolved V genes account for under half, and no reason is known for the remainder. The DNA was the basis for D and trimming; V, J and clone size are from that table. This sample gives more than 150,000 clones in total; around nine tenths of them show up just once. The biggest ten clones account for about 0.96% of the sample.

The chain is made from TRBV4-1 and TRBJ1-2, with 10 bases aligning to TRBD1. The source is a woman younger than 30 who had recovered from COVID-19. The sequenced sample was peripheral blood. The DNA sequence reads TGCGCCAGTTCGGGACAGGGGAACTATGGCTACACCTTC. It codes for CASSGQGNYGYTF.